This T cell receptor beta chain was sequenced for a study of T-cell memory formation after mild COVID-19. Study results and limitations: Pre-infection memory harbored some responding clones, suggesting cross-reactive memory joined. Confirmation of SARS-CoV-2 specificity was lacking for second-wave clones peaking day 37. CD4+ bias marked clones expanding day 15 to 37, unlike balanced contracting clones. Mainly in CM and EM were contracting CD4+ clones; CD8+ were in EMRA.

Concerning this clonotype itself: Its specificity is unknown.

TCRdb redid the calling of the 5' RACE reads with MiXCR, one entry per CDR3 protein. The repertoire consists of 300,000 to 350,000 distinct CDR3 sequences, with 15% to 20% occurring once and the leading ten covering 20% to 25%. V lost 6 bases and J lost 4, with 7 bases in between. In germline, CDR1 is SNHLY, CDR2 FYNNEI. There are 13 residues in the CDR3. Material for sequencing was PBMCs or a T cell subset sorted from them (not recorded which). V gene TRBV2 combines with J gene TRBJ1-6; unclear D gene. This TCR was sampled from a man between 18 and 35 years old who had mild COVID-19 (a few samples of this study predate the infection). Cell type and time point are not known. The CDR3 here is CASSREYNSPLHF. In nucleotides, the CDR3 is TGTGCCAGCAGCCGGGAGTATAATTCACCCCTCCACTTT. Full variable domain (outside the CDR3, taken from reference TRBV2 and TRBJ1-6): EPEVTQTPSHQVTQMGQEVILRCVPISNHLYFYWYRQILGQKVEFLVSFYNNEISEKSEIFDDQFSVERPDGSNFTLKIRSTKLEDSAMYFCASSREYNSPLHFGNGTRLTVT.